What follows is one T cell receptor beta chain and its context. This specimen belongs to a study of blood T cell repertoires in COVID-19. Study-wide context: T cells, B-cell-depleted T cells, or PBMCs provided the cDNA or gDNA that served as material.

In the original analysis: How many nucleated cells were present was estimated from reference gene primer amplification. Only in-frame clones appear in the TCRdb table, and some are missing; sequencing was by immunoSEQ multiplex PCR. For V, J and clone size, that table is used; D and trimming come from the DNA. Here the sample spans 200,000 to 250,000 clones, around 86% being singletons. Sequencing was done on a sample of peripheral blood. The TCR originated in a man aged 55 to 70 who had recovered from COVID-19.

The CDR3 region has the DNA TGTGCCAGCTCACCACTTATGAGAGTCGGGTCCGGGGAGCTGTTTTTT. Translation: CASSPLMRVGSGELFF. The rearrangement links TRBV18 to TRBJ2-2; D remains unclear. CDR3 length: 16 amino acids. V was clipped by 1 base and J by 6 bases, with 15 bases between them. Germline-derived CDR1 and CDR2 are KGHSH and LQKENI.